The table lists the clone carrying this T cell receptor beta chain with a few counts. Its antigen is not known. Quantitative 5'-RACE with molecular barcodes was used to make the TCR beta libraries. TCRdb processed the 5' RACE reads anew with MiXCR; each CDR3 protein has one entry. The sample consists of hundreds of thousands of distinct CDR3 sequences, 26% of them appearing once. The data derive from a study of CD8 T cells in ankylosing spondylitis. V was pared by 7 bases and J by 7 bases, with 15 bases of the junction left unmatched. Germline CDR1 MGHDK, CDR2 SYGVNS. CDR3 length: 16 amino acids. Study conclusions and caveats: One TCR beta motif, made up of 7 or 8 highly homologous variants, appeared characteristic of ankylosing spondylitis blood. Several of the motif variants were reported before in synovial fluid and blood from reactive arthritis. From matched ankylosing spondylitis synovial fluid, disease-linked clones were reportedly recovered at significantly enriched levels. A CD8+ phenotype characterized the disease-linked clones, which were relatively rare in peripheral blood.

J is TRBJ2-1 and V is TRBV25-1; TRBD2 matches 8 bases. The sequenced sample was blood, either unsorted or a sorted T cell fraction (not recorded which). The sequence was collected from a male donor with ankylosing spondylitis. Here the CDR3 reads CASTPWGPGGANEQFF. The CDR3, as DNA: TGTGCCAGCACCCCTTGGGGCCCGGGAGGGGCAAATGAGCAGTTCTTC.